The present T cell receptor beta chain was sequenced within a study of cytomegalovirus exposure and HLA in healthy donors. The CDR3 covers 14 residues. Trimming left V 5 bases short and J 0 bases short, with 8 bases between. Germline V gives CDR1 LNHNV, CDR2 YYDKDF (reference sequence). This clone showed up many times. Its antigen is undetermined. Sequencing was performed with immunoSEQ multiplex PCR; in TCRdb, only in-frame clones are kept and a portion is missing. This sample has 150,000 or so clones, with 70% to 90% found just once. Study-level results: Most TCR sequences were uncommon, yet certain public TCRs appeared in many donors. The investigators catalogued 150 to 200 TCR beta chains as cytomegalovirus-associated. In the 90 to 150 validation repertoires, approximately 94% of cluster scores exceeded 0, per a later analysis.

A roughly 130-subject validation cohort, separate from the roughly 700-subject first cohort, supplied the donors. This TCR was recovered from a human donor in good health. The chain has TRBV15 and TRBJ1-5; D is perhaps TRBD1 (5 bases). Sequencing was performed on PBMCs. In DNA, the CDR3 is TGTGCCACCAGCGGCAGGGATAGCAATCAGCCCCAGCATTTT. It translates to CATSGRDSNQPQHF.